This TCR beta chain derives from a study of OX40 agonist ivuxolimab in advanced cancers. The assay was immunoSEQ multiplex PCR, and TCRdb's table has in-frame clones only and misses some. The repertoire includes tens of thousands of clones, about four fifths of them detected once, and 15% to 20% sits in the top ten. In this sample, this clone turned up once. CDR3 length: 14 residues. V shed 2 bases, J shed 3 bases, and the junction held 4 bases outside the gene matches. Per germline, CDR1 SGHKS and CDR2 YYEKEE (reference sequence). Blood got drawn at baseline, again on cycle 4 day 1, and then on cycle 7 day 1.

The gene calls are TRBV5-5 and TRBJ1-1; TRBD1 agrees at 7 bases. The sequence was collected from an adult with an advanced solid tumor such as melanoma, head and neck, liver or kidney cancer. The material was CD4+ or CD8+ T cells sorted from blood, obtained in a trial of the OX40 agonist ivuxolimab. The CDR3 nucleotides are TGTGCCAGCAGCTTTGGACAGGTCGACACTGAAGCTTTCTTT. Translation: CASSFGQVDTEAFF.